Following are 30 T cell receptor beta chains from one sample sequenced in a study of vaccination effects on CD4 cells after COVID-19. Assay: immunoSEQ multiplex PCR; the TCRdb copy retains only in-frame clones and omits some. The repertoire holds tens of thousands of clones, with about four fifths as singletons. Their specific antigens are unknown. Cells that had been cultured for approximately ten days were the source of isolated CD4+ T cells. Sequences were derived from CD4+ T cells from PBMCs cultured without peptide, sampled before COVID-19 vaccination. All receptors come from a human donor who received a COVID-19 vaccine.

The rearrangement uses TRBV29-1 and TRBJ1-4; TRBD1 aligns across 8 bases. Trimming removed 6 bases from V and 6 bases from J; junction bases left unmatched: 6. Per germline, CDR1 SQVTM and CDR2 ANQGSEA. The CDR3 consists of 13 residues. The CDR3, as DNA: TGCAGCGTGCCCGGACAGGGTCATGAAAAACTGTTTTTT. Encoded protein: CSVPGQGHEKLFF.

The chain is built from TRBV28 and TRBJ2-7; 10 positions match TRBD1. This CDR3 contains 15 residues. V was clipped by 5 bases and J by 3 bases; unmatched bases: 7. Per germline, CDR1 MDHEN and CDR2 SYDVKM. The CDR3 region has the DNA TGTGCCAGCAGTCCCCCTAGGACAGGGGGCTACGAGCAGTACTTC. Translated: CASSPPRTGGYEQYF.

CDR3 sequence: CASSESLGLAGRYF. CDR3 nucleotide sequence: TGTGCCAGCAGTGAATCTTTGGGACTAGCGGGAAGGTATTTT. The gene calls are TRBV6-1 and TRBJ2-3; 13 bases are a match to TRBD2. Germline lookup yields CDR1 MNHNS and CDR2 SASEGT. The trim removed 2 bases at V and 14 bases at J, leaving 7 bases unmatched. This CDR3 spans 14 amino acids.

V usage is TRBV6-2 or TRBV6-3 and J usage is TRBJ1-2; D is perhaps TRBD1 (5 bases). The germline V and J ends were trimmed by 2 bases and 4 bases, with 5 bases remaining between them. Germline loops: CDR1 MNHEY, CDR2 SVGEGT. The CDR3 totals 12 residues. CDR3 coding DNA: TGTGCCAGCAGTTACGGGGGCTATGGCTACACCTTC. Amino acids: CASSYGGYGYTF.

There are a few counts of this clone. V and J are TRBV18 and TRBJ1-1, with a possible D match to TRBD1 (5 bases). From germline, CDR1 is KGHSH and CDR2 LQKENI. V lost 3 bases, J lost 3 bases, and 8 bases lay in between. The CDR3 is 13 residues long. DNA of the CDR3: TGTGCCAGCTCACCGGGGCAGGACACTGAAGCTTTCTTT. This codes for CASSPGQDTEAFF.

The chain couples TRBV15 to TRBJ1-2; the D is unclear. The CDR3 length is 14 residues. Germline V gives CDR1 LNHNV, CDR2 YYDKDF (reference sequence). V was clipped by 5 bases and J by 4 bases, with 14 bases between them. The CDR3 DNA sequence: TGTGCCACCAGCGAGGCCTACCGGGGCTATGGCTACACCTTC. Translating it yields CATSEAYRGYGYTF.

CDR3 sequence: CSVGGFSYEQYF. CDR3 nucleotide sequence: TGCAGCGTTGGAGGGTTCTCCTACGAGCAGTACTTC. This chain uses TRBV29-1 with TRBJ2-7, with a weak D call TRBD2 (5 bases). The CDR3 is made up of 12 amino acids. V shed 4 bases and J shed 0 bases, with 7 bases lying between them. Germline V gene sequence: CDR1 SQVTM, CDR2 ANQGSEA.

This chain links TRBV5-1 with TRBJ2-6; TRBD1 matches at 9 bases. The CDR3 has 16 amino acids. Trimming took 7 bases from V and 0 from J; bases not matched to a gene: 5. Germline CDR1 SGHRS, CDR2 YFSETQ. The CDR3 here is CASGRQGGSGANVLTF. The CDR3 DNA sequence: TGCGCCAGCGGCCGACAGGGGGGCTCTGGGGCCAACGTCCTGACTTTC.

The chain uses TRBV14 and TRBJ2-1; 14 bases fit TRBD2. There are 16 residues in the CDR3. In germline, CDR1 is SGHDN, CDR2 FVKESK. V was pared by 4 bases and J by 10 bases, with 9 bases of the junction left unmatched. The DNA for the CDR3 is TGTGCCAGCAGCCCCTTGACTAGCGGGAGGGCCATGGAGCAGTTCTTC. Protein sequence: CASSPLTSGRAMEQFF.

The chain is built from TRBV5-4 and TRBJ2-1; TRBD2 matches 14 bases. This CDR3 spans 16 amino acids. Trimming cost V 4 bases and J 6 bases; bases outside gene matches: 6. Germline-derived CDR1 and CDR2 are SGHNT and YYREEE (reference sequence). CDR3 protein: CASSPGLAGGGNEQFF. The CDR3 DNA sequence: TGTGCCAGCAGCCCCGGACTAGCGGGAGGTGGCAATGAGCAGTTCTTC.

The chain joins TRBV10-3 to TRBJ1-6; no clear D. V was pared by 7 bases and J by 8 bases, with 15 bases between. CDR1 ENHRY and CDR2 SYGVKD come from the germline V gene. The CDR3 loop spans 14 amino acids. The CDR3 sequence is CAINQGRPDSPLHF. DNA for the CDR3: TGTGCCATCAATCAAGGACGGCCAGATTCACCCCTCCACTTT.

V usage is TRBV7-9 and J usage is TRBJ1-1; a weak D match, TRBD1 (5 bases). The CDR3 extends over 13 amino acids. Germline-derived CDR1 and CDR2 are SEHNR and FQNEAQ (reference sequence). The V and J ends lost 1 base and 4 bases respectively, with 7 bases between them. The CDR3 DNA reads TGTGCCAGCAGCTTAGGGGGACCCACTGAAGCTTTCTTT. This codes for CASSLGGPTEAFF.

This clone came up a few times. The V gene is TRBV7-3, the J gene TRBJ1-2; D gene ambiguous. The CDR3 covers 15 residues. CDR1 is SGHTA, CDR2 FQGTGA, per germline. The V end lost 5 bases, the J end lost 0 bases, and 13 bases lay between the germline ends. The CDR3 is CASSLDRATNYGYTF. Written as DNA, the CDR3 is TGTGCCAGCAGCCTAGACCGGGCCACTAACTATGGCTACACCTTC.

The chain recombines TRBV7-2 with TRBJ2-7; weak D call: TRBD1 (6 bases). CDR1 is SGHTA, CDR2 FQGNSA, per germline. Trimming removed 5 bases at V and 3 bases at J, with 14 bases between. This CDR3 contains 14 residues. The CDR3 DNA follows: TGTGCCAGCAGCACTAGGACAGAGTACTACGAGCAGTACTTC. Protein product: CASSTRTEYYEQYF.

The chain's CDR3 is CASSPRQGAGEQYF. CDR3 sequence (DNA): TGTGCCAGCTCACCCAGACAGGGGGCGGGAGAGCAGTACTTC. The J gene is TRBJ2-7, the V gene TRBV18; 10 nucleotides match TRBD1. J lost 7 bases, V lost 3 bases, and 6 bases had no gene match. The germline CDR1 and CDR2 sequences are KGHSH and LQKENI. CDR3 length: 14 amino acids.

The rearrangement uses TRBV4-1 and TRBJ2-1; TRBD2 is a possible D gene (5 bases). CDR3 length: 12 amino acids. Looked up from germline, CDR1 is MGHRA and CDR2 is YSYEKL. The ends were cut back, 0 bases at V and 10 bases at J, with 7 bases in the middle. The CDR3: CASSQELAEQFF. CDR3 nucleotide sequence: TGCGCCAGCAGCCAAGAATTAGCGGAGCAGTTCTTC.

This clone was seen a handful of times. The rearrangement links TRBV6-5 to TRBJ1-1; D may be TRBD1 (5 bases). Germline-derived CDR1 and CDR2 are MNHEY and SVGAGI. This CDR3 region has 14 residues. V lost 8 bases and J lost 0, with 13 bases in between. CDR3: CASRGGAMNTEAFF. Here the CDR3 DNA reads TGTGCCAGCCGCGGGGGAGCCATGAACACTGAAGCTTTCTTT.

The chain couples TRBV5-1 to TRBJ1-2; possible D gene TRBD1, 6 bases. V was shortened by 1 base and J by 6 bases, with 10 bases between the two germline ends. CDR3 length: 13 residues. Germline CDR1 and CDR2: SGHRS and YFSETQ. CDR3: CASSLWAGDGYTF. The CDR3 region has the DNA TGCGCCAGCAGCTTGTGGGCAGGGGATGGCTACACCTTC.

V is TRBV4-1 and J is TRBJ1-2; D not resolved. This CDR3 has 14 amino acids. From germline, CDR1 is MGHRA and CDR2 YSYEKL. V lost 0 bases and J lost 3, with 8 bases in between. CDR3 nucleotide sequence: TGCGCCAGCAGCCAAGATACTAAGGACTATGGCTACACCTTC. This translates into CASSQDTKDYGYTF.

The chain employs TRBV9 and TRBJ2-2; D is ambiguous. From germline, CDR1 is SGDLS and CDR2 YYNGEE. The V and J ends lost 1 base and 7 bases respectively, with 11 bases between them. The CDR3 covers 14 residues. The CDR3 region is CASSVSPNSGELFF. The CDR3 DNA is TGTGCCAGCAGCGTATCCCCCAATAGCGGGGAGCTGTTTTTT.

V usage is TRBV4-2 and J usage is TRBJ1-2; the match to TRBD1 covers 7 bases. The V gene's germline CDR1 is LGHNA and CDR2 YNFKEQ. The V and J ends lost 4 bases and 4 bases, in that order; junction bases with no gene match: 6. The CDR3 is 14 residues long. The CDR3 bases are TGTGCCAGCAGCCGGACAGGATCAGGCTATGGCTACACCTTC. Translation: CASSRTGSGYGYTF.

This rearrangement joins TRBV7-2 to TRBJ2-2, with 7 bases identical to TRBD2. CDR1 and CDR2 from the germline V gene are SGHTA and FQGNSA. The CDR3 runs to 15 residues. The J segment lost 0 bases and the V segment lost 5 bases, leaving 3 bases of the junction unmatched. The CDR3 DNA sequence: TGTGCCAGCAGCCAGAGCGGGGCGAACACCGGGGAGCTGTTTTTT. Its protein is CASSQSGANTGELFF.

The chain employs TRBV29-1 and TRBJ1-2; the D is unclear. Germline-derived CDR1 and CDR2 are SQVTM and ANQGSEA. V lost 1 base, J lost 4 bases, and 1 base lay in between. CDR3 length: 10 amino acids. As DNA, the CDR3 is TGCAGCGTTGAAGGCTATGGCTACACCTTC. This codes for CSVEGYGYTF.

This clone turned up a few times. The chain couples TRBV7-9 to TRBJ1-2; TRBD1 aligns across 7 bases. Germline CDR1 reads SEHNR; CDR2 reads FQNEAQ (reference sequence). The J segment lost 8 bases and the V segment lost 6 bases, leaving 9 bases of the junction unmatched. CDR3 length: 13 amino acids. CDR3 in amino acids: CASRPKTGWGYTF. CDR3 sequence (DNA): TGTGCCAGCAGACCGAAGACAGGGTGGGGCTACACCTTC.

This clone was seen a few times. For the CDR3, the DNA is TGTGCCAGCAGCCCCACTGGGGCAAACAATGAGCAGTTCTTC. Translating it yields CASSPTGANNEQFF. V gene TRBV7-9 combines with J gene TRBJ2-1, with a possible D match to TRBD1 (5 bases). The V gene's germline CDR1 is SEHNR and CDR2 FQNEAQ (reference sequence). The V and J ends lost 5 bases and 5 bases respectively, with 13 bases between them. This CDR3 spans 14 amino acids. Together with reference TRBV7-9 and TRBJ2-1, the CDR3 gives the full variable domain: DTGVSQNPRHKITKRGQNVTFRCDPISEHNRLYWYRQTLGQGPEFLTYFQNEAQLEKSRLLSDRFSAERPKGSFSTLEIQRTEQGDSAMYLCASSPTGANNEQFFGPGTRLTVL.

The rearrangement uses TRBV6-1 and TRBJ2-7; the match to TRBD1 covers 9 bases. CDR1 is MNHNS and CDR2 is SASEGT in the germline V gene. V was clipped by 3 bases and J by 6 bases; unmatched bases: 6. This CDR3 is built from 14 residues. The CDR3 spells CASSEGQGAIEQYF. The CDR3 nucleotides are TGTGCCAGCAGTGAGGGACAGGGAGCAATCGAGCAGTACTTC.

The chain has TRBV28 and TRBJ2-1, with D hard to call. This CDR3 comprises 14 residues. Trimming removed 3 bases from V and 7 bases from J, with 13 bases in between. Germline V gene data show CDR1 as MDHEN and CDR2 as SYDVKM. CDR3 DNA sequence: TGTGCCAGCAGTTTCCTGAGGCGGCGGAATGAGCAGTTCTTC. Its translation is CASSFLRRRNEQFF.

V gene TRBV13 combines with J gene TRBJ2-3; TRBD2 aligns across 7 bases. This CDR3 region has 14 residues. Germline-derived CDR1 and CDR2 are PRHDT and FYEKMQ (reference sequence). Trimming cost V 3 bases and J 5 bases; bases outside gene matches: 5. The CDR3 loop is CASSLSSGRDTQYF. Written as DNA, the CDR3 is TGTGCCAGCAGCTTGTCTAGCGGCCGAGATACGCAGTATTTT.

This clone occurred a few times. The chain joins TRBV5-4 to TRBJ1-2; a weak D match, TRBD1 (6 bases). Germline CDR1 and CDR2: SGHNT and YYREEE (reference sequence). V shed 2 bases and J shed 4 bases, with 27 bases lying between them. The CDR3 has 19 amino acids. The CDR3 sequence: CASSFPTGHTSPTSYGYTF. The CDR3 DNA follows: TGTGCCAGCAGCTTCCCAACAGGGCACACCAGCCCGACTTCCTATGGCTACACCTTC.

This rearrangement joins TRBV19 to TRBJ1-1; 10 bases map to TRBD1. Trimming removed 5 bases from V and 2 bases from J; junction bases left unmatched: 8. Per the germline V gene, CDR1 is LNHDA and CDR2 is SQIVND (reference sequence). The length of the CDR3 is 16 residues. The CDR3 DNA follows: TGTGCCAGTAGTCTTGGGACAGGGGAGGGAAACACTGAAGCTTTCTTT. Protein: CASSLGTGEGNTEAFF.